One and the same sample provided the 5 T cell receptor beta chains below, sequenced in a study of blood T cells in healthy people across ages. A second PCR, run for roughly 7 to 12 cycles, used a sample-barcoded 5' primer plus a J-beta primer mix. TCRdb redid the calling of the 5' RACE reads with MiXCR, one entry per CDR3 protein. This sample carries 870,000 or so distinct CDR3 sequences, 29% of them seen once, and the ten largest clones take roughly a sixth. The sequenced material came from blood. The source is a woman of 80 years or more in good health.

This clonotype was seen repeatedly, ten times or more. This rearrangement joins TRBV6-2 or TRBV6-3 to TRBJ2-1; 7 bases agree with TRBD2. The CDR3 consists of 15 residues. Germline-derived CDR1 and CDR2 are MNHEY and SVGEGT. Trimming removed 2 bases from V and 9 bases from J; junction bases left unmatched: 10. In DNA, the CDR3 is TGTGCCAGCAGTTACCCCCCTTTTGGGGGGGGTGAGCAGTTCTTC. This encodes CASSYPPFGGGEQFF.

This clonotype was counted between two and nine times. The CDR3 DNA sequence: TGCAGTGCTGGCAACCGGGACAGGGGACTCTATGGCTACACCTTC. It is translated as CSAGNRDRGLYGYTF. The genes are TRBV20-1 and TRBJ1-2; 10 positions match TRBD1. Germline CDR1 DFQATT, CDR2 SNEGSKA (reference sequence). V was clipped by 5 bases and J by 4 bases; unmatched bases: 10. The CDR3 is 15 residues long.

This clonotype was picked up a small number of times. The chain is built from TRBV6-2 or TRBV6-3 and TRBJ2-2; D gene unclear. The V gene lost 6 bases and the J gene lost 8 bases, with 7 bases spanning the gap. This CDR3 has 11 residues. Germline CDR1 is MNHEY and CDR2 is SVGEGT. CDR3 amino acids: CASRLTGELFF. Written as DNA, the CDR3 is TGTGCCAGCAGACTGACTGGGGAGCTGTTTTTT.

For this clonotype: Because the CDR3 is missing its conserved closing phenylalanine or tryptophan, this is likely a read error. The gene calls are TRBV7-2 and TRBJ2-7; 11 bases are a match to TRBD2. CDR3 length equals 14 residues. Germline values: CDR1 SGHTA, CDR2 FQGNSA. V shed 4 bases and J 7 bases; nucleotides not matched to a gene: 6. CDR3 bases: TGTGCCAGCAGCTATAGCGGGGGGGCGGGAGAGCAGTACTTA. It encodes CASSYSGGAGEQYL.

The J gene is TRBJ2-5, the V gene TRBV7-2; D perhaps matches TRBD2 (7 bases). Germline V gene lookup returns CDR1 SGHTA and CDR2 FQGNSA. Deletions cut 1 base from V and 11 bases from J, with 20 bases between. The length of the CDR3 is 15 residues. The DNA of the CDR3 is TGTGCCAGCAGCTTAGGAGGGGGGGCGGGGAATGAGCAGTACTTC. It codes for CASSLGGGAGNEQYF.